This is a list of T cell receptor beta chains from one sample in a study of T cells in Graves' hyperthyroidism and ophthalmopathy. TCRdb passed the multiplex PCR reads through MiXCR, listing each CDR3 protein once. The data hold tens of thousands of distinct CDR3 sequences, with 45% to 65% observed a single time. Sample: peripheral blood or thyroid tissue (not recorded which). The receptors were gathered from a man between 18 and 29 years old with Graves' hyperthyroidism. Both conserved end residues are part of each CDR3. The order of the fields is V gene, J gene, CDR3 length, clone size, D gene, CDR3 DNA, CDR3 protein. D genes are given only for firm matches. Clone sizes are given selectively: once, few, many, or a class where the clone is expanded.

TRBV29-1	TRBJ1-1	15	-	TRBD1	TGCAGCGTTGGAGACAGGGGATTAGGGAACACTGAAGCTTTCTTT	CSVGDRGLGNTEAFF
TRBV7-9	TRBJ2-7	14	few	TRBD1	TGTGCCAGCAGCCGGACAGGGGGCGACTACGAGCAGTACTTC	CASSRTGGDYEQYF
TRBV5-6	TRBJ1-2	13	once	TRBD1	TGTGCCAGCAGCTTACTGACAGGGTATGGCTACACCTTC	CASSLLTGYGYTF
TRBV29-1	TRBJ2-7	13	-	TRBD2	TGCAGCTTCCGGGGGAGGGTAACGGACGAGCAGTACTTC	CSFRGRVTDEQYF
TRBV7-2	TRBJ1-2	18	many	-	TGTGCCAGTCAGTCCTGGCGGCGGGCCCTATGGCCCATCTATGGCTACACCTTC	CASQSWRRALWPIYGYTF
TRBV7-3	TRBJ2-7	13	-	TRBD1	TGTGCCAGCAGCGTGGACAGGTCCTACGAGCAGTACTTC	CASSVDRSYEQYF
TRBV7-2	TRBJ1-2	16	many	-	TGTGCCAGCAGCTTAGCCGGCTCAATTAGTGACTATGGCTACACCTTC	CASSLAGSISDYGYTF
TRBV18	TRBJ2-7	13	many	TRBD1	TGTGCCAGTGCCGGGACAGATTCCTACGAGCAGTACTTC	CASAGTDSYEQYF
TRBV7-2	TRBJ1-5	14	-	TRBD1	TGTGCCAGCAGCCGACAGGGGAGGAATCAGCCCCAGCATTTT	CASSRQGRNQPQHF
TRBV10-3	TRBJ2-6	16	-	-	TGTGCCATCAGTGACATCCCAGGGCCTGGGGCCAACGTCCTGACTTTC	CAISDIPGPGANVLTF
TRBV10-3	TRBJ1-5	15	many	-	TGTGCCATCAGTGATGGGGGGGCTAGCAATCAGCCCCAGCATTTT	CAISDGGASNQPQHF
TRBV11-2	TRBJ1-6	16	many	-	TGTGCCAGCAGCTTAGATCTGGTCAGGGGAGGTTCACCCCTCCACTTT	CASSLDLVRGGSPLHF
TRBV27	TRBJ2-7	14	-	-	TGTGCCAGCAGTGGCCAGGAAGGGGGTTACGAGCAGTACTTC	CASSGQEGGYEQYF
TRBV5-6	TRBJ1-4	18	many	TRBD1	TGTGCCAGCAGCGGCGGGACAGGTCAAACGAACTCGGATGAAAAACTGTTTTTT	CASSGGTGQTNSDEKLFF
TRBV2	TRBJ2-7	14	few	TRBD2	TGTGCCAGCAGTACTGTAGCGGGAGGACATGAGCAGTACTTC	CASSTVAGGHEQYF
TRBV6-1	TRBJ1-5	14	many	-	TGTGCCAGCAGCCTAAGTAGTGGCAATCAGCCCCAGCATTTT	CASSLSSGNQPQHF
TRBV5-5	TRBJ1-1	13	-	-	TGTGCCAGCAGTGGGGAGGGGGGCACTGAAGCTTTCTTT	CASSGEGGTEAFF
TRBV10-3	TRBJ2-7	13	medium-sized	-	TGTGCCACCCGCCGCCCCGGGGGATACGAGCAGTACTTC	CATRRPGGYEQYF
TRBV20-1	TRBJ2-7	15	-	-	TGCAGTGCTAGTTCTGGATCGGGAGACAGGCGTGGGCAGTACTTC	CSASSGSGDRRGQYF
TRBV5-1	TRBJ2-7	14	-	-	TGCGCCAGCAGCTGGGGTCCCCAGAGAGACGAGCAGTACTTC	CASSWGPQRDEQYF
TRBV15	TRBJ2-5	16	-	-	TGTGCCACCAGCAGAGGGGGTACGGGGGGCGGGGAGACCCAGTACTTC	CATSRGGTGGGETQYF
TRBV7-2	TRBJ2-7	16	many	TRBD2	TGTGCCAGCAGCTTAGGACCAGCGGGAGGGCACGACGAGCAGTACTTC	CASSLGPAGGHDEQYF
TRBV7-9	TRBJ1-1	11	once	-	TGTGCCAGCAGTTCTGGGGCTGAAGCTTTCTTT	CASSSGAEAFF
TRBV12-3/TRBV12-4	TRBJ1-5	15	-	TRBD1	TGTGCCAGCAGTGACAACAGGGGCTCAAATCAGCCCCAGCATTTT	CASSDNRGSNQPQHF
TRBV20-1	TRBJ2-7	13	medium-sized	-	TGCAGTGCTAGAGACGCAGGGTACGGCGAGCAGTACTTC	CSARDAGYGEQYF
TRBV28	TRBJ2-7	14	-	TRBD1	TGTGCCAGCAGTTATTCAGGGGGCGTCTACGAGCAGTACTTC	CASSYSGGVYEQYF
TRBV7-9	TRBJ1-1	11	once	-	TGTGCCAGCAGTGAATGGGGGGAAGCTTTCTTT	CASSEWGEAFF
TRBV20-1	TRBJ2-5	10	many	TRBD2	TGCAGTGCTAGAGTTGGACTAGCGTACTTC	CSARVGLAYF
TRBV7-9	TRBJ1-1	15	-	-	TGCGCCAGCAGCTCCAATCCGGGCCCCAACACTGAAGCTTTCTTT	CASSSNPGPNTEAFF
TRBV27	TRBJ2-2	12	many	-	TGTGCCAGCAGTTTAGCCGCCGGGGAGCTGTTTTTT	CASSLAAGELFF
TRBV7-3	TRBJ1-2	14	-	-	TGTGCCAGCAGCCCATCAGGGGACGCGGCTGGCTACACCTTC	CASSPSGDAAGYTF
TRBV5-1	TRBJ1-2	15	-	TRBD1	TGCGCCAGCAGCAAGGGACAGGGCTACGACTATGGCTACACCTTC	CASSKGQGYDYGYTF
TRBV12-3/TRBV12-4	TRBJ1-3	14	many	-	TGTGCCACCGCCCGGGAGGGGCTTGGAAACACCATATATTTT	CATAREGLGNTIYF
TRBV4-3	TRBJ1-6	15	many	-	TGCGCCAGCAGCCAAGCGCCGGCCGGGGTCGTTCCCCTCCACTTT	CASSQAPAGVVPLHF
TRBV5-1	TRBJ1-3	11	many	-	TGCGCCAGCAGAGACCTGGTGTCCATATATTTT	CASRDLVSIYF
TRBV9	TRBJ1-2	14	-	TRBD1	TGTGCCAGCAGCGCAGGGGGGGGGTACTATGGCTACACCTTC	CASSAGGGYYGYTF
TRBV7-8	TRBJ1-5	16	-	-	TGTGCCAGCAGCTTACCCGAAGGGACGAGCAGTCAGCCCCAGCATTTT	CASSLPEGTSSQPQHF
TRBV5-5	TRBJ1-2	15	many	-	TGTGCCAGCAGCTCCTATGGGGGGGGTAACTATGGCTACACCTTC	CASSSYGGGNYGYTF
TRBV2	TRBJ2-7	11	-	-	TGTGCCAGCAGCAGGGAGTCGGGGCAGTACTTC	CASSRESGQYF
TRBV20-1	TRBJ1-6	14	many	-	TGCAGTGCTAAAAAACCAGATCCGGGTTCACCCCTCCACTTT	CSAKKPDPGSPLHF
TRBV20-1	TRBJ1-1	14	few	TRBD1	TGCAGTGCTCGAGGGGGCAACTGGAACACTGAAGCTTTCTTT	CSARGGNWNTEAFF
TRBV5-1	TRBJ2-7	14	-	TRBD2	TGCGCCAGCAGCAAAACTAGCGGGAGTAGCGAGCAGTACTTC	CASSKTSGSSEQYF
TRBV7-8	TRBJ1-2	13	few	-	TGTGCCAGCAGCAGACAGTTTTACTATGGCTACACCTTC	CASSRQFYYGYTF
TRBV5-1	TRBJ1-5	13	-	TRBD1	TGCGCCAGCGGAGACAGGGGCAATCAGCCCCAGCATTTT	CASGDRGNQPQHF
TRBV20-1	TRBJ1-2	12	-	TRBD1	TGCATCCTCCAGGGGGACAACTATGGCTACACCTTC	CILQGDNYGYTF
TRBV2	TRBJ1-5	13	-	-	TGTGCCAGTAGCGAAGACTCTCCCGGGGCCCAGCATTTT	CASSEDSPGAQHF
TRBV19	TRBJ2-3	13	many	-	TGTGCCAGTAGTTGGGGGATTGCAGATACGCAGTATTTT	CASSWGIADTQYF
TRBV6-1	TRBJ2-6	17	many	TRBD1	TGTGCCAGCAGTCCACGACAGGGCGGAGCTGGGGCCAACGTCCTGACTTTC	CASSPRQGGAGANVLTF
TRBV28	TRBJ1-5	15	many	-	TGTGCCAGCAGTTTATACGGACGGAGCAATCAGCCCCAGCATTTT	CASSLYGRSNQPQHF
TRBV9	TRBJ2-7	14	-	TRBD1	TGTGCCAGCAGCGTAGGGACAGGATACTACGAGCAGTACTTC	CASSVGTGYYEQYF
TRBV10-3	TRBJ2-7	14	few	TRBD1	TGTGCCACCAGCCCGGGACAGGGGTCCTACGAGCAGTACTTC	CATSPGQGSYEQYF